The rows below give T cell receptor beta chains drawn from one sample of a study of shared T cell receptors in the human thymus. Method: immunoSEQ multiplex PCR; TCRdb's copy keeps in-frame clones and lacks some. The sample has hundreds of thousands of clones; roughly 86% are singletons. The same data also went into a second study, on human thymus T cells.

The specimen was thymocytes. These receptors all stem from a boy younger than two with a congenital heart defect. The CDR3 runs from the conserved cysteine through the conserved F or W. Fields, in order: J gene, CDR3 length, V gene, D gene, clone size, CDR3 protein, CDR3 DNA. The D gene is left open where the match is weak. Not all rows give a size; the values are once, few, many and, for expanded clones, a class.

TRBJ2-1 | 18 | TRBV27 | TRBD2 | . | CASQAGAGLPDSYNEQFF | TGTGCCAGCCAAGCGGGAGCGGGCCTACCCGACTCCTACAATGAGCAGTTCTTC
TRBJ2-2 | 17 | TRBV5-1 | TRBD1 | . | CASSLPDDRANTGELFF | TGCGCCAGCAGCCTGCCAGATGACAGGGCGAACACCGGGGAGCTGTTTTTT
TRBJ1-6 | 15 | TRBV7-2 | TRBD1 | . | CASSLPGQGNSPLHF | TGTGCCAGCAGCTTACCGGGACAGGGCAATTCACCCCTCCACTTT
TRBJ1-4 | 16 | TRBV7-9 | TRBD1 | . | CASSVQATGENEKLFF | TGTGCCAGCAGCGTCCAGGCAACAGGGGAGAATGAAAAACTGTTTTTT
TRBJ1-3 | 15 | TRBV6-5 | TRBD1 | . | CASRHGGTAGNTIYF | TGTGCCAGCAGGCACGGCGGGACAGCTGGAAACACCATATATTTT
TRBJ2-1 | 19 | TRBV7-9 | . | . | CASSFEIHTSSYPYNEQFF | TGTGCCAGCAGCTTCGAGATTCATACTAGCTCCTACCCCTACAATGAGCAGTTCTTC
TRBJ2-7 | 12 | TRBV29-1 | TRBD1 | . | CSGGDRPYEQYF | TGCAGCGGGGGGGACAGGCCCTACGAGCAGTACTTC
TRBJ2-1 | 14 | TRBV6-1 | . | . | CASSVRGTILTQFF | TGTGCCAGCAGTGTCCGGGGGACGATCCTAACCCAGTTCTTC
TRBJ1-6 | 14 | TRBV6-5 | TRBD1 | . | CASSQGADNSPLHF | TGTGCCAGCAGTCAGGGGGCAGACAATTCACCCCTCCACTTT
TRBJ2-1 | 12 | TRBV21-1 | . | . | CASSNRDNEQFF | TGTGCCAGCAGCAACAGGGACAATGAGCAGTTCTTC
TRBJ1-6 | 15 | TRBV5-1 | . | . | CASGRESSYNSPLHF | TGCGCCAGCGGGCGGGAGAGCTCCTATAATTCCCCCCTCCACTTT
TRBJ1-6 | 19 | TRBV4-3 | TRBD1 | . | CASSQEEWTGSSYNSPLHF | TGCGCCAGCAGCCAAGAGGAATGGACAGGGAGCTCCTATAATTCACCCCTCCACTTT
TRBJ1-1 | 14 | TRBV19 | . | . | CASSIRVGNTEAFF | TGTGCCAGTAGTATCAGGGTGGGGAACACTGAAGCTTTCTTT
TRBJ2-7 | 14 | TRBV6-5 | . | . | CASSLTSQGAEQYF | TGTGCCAGCAGTCTAACCTCACAGGGAGCCGAGCAGTACTTC
TRBJ2-7 | 14 | TRBV19 | TRBD1 | . | CASTRDRSSYEQYF | TGTGCCAGTACCCGGGACAGGAGCTCCTACGAGCAGTACTTC
TRBJ1-1 | 13 | TRBV6-4 | . | once | CASSGAPGTEAFF | TGTGCCAGCAGTGGTGCCCCCGGGACTGAAGCTTTCTTT
TRBJ1-4 | 16 | TRBV14 | . | . | CASSQLPTGQIEKLFF | TGTGCCAGCAGCCAACTTCCGACAGGACAAATAGAAAAACTGTTTTTT
TRBJ2-3 | 16 | TRBV4-1 | . | . | CASTISGTISTDTQYF | TGCGCCAGCACCATTTCCGGGACAATTAGCACAGATACGCAGTATTTT
TRBJ1-3 | 17 | TRBV9 | . | . | CASSNRPTGGAGNTIYF | TGTGCCAGCAGCAACAGACCCACGGGGGGGGCTGGAAACACCATATATTTT
TRBJ2-7 | 12 | TRBV28 | TRBD1 | once | CASSRDSYEQYF | TGTGCCAGCAGCAGGGACAGCTACGAGCAGTACTTC
TRBJ1-4 | 11 | TRBV5-1 | . | . | CASSSERKLFF | TGCGCCAGCAGCTCTGAGAGGAAACTGTTTTTT
TRBJ1-2 | 14 | TRBV10-3 | TRBD1 | . | CAITAGQAYYGYTF | TGTGCCATCACCGCAGGACAGGCCTACTATGGCTACACCTTC
TRBJ1-4 | 16 | TRBV7-9 | TRBD1 | . | CASSLALEDRGEKLFF | TGTGCCAGCAGCTTAGCTTTGGAGGACAGGGGTGAAAAACTGTTTTTT
TRBJ1-1 | 16 | TRBV2 | . | few | CASSEAGRRGRTEAFF | TGTGCCAGCAGTGAAGCGGGTAGAAGAGGGAGGACTGAAGCTTTCTTT
TRBJ2-1 | 16 | TRBV6-1 | TRBD2 | . | CASSETSGTSQLKQFF | TGTGCCAGCAGTGAGACTAGCGGGACATCCCAATTAAAGCAGTTCTTC
TRBJ1-5 | 18 | TRBV4-1 | . | . | CASSQDRFAAKGNQPQHF | TGCGCCAGCAGCCAAGATAGGTTCGCGGCTAAGGGCAATCAGCCCCAGCATTTT
TRBJ1-2 | 17 | TRBV5-1 | . | . | CASSLVGQGPTGYGYTF | TGCGCCAGCAGCTTGGTGGGACAAGGGCCCACTGGCTATGGCTACACCTTC
TRBJ1-2 | 15 | TRBV28 | TRBD1 | once | CASKRQGADNYGYTF | TGTGCCAGCAAAAGACAGGGGGCGGATAACTATGGCTACACCTTC
TRBJ2-1 | 18 | TRBV30 | TRBD2 | . | CAWRWTSGRGDLGNEQFF | TGTGCCTGGAGGTGGACTAGCGGGAGAGGGGACCTGGGCAATGAGCAGTTCTTC
TRBJ2-2 | 16 | TRBV7-2 | TRBD2 | . | CASSSGAGGNTGELFF | TGTGCCAGCAGCTCCGGGGCGGGAGGAAACACCGGGGAGCTGTTTTTT
TRBJ1-2 | 12 | TRBV27 | . | . | CASSSLTSGYTF | TGTGCCAGCAGTTCCCTGACAAGTGGCTACACCTTC
TRBJ2-7 | 15 | TRBV10-1 | . | . | CASSESREWAYEQYF | TGCGCCAGCAGTGAGTCACGGGAGTGGGCCTACGAGCAGTACTTC
TRBJ2-7 | 18 | TRBV7-9 | TRBD2 | . | CASSWALAGGRGSYEQYF | TGTGCCAGCAGCTGGGCGCTAGCGGGAGGTCGGGGCTCCTACGAGCAGTACTTC
TRBJ2-4 | 17 | TRBV7-6 | TRBD2 | once | CASSLEAGGQGNHIQYF | TGTGCCAGCAGCTTAGAGGCGGGAGGGCAGGGAAATCACATTCAGTACTTC
TRBJ2-3 | 14 | TRBV2 | . | . | CASSDGGNTDTQYF | TGTGCCAGCAGTGATGGGGGGAACACAGATACGCAGTATTTT
TRBJ2-3 | 14 | TRBV5-1 | TRBD1 | . | CASSLDRTGCAQYF | TGCGCCAGCAGCTTGGATAGGACAGGCTGTGCGCAGTATTTT
TRBJ2-7 | 16 | TRBV5-1 | TRBD2 | . | CASKPAQGGSSYEQYF | TGCGCCAGCAAACCGGCCCAGGGCGGGAGCTCCTACGAGCAGTACTTC
TRBJ2-1 | 12 | TRBV29-1 | . | . | CSVGTTGDEQFF | TGCAGCGTTGGGACTACCGGCGATGAGCAGTTCTTC
TRBJ1-2 | 14 | TRBV7-8 | . | . | CASSFTGYRYGYTF | TGTGCCAGCAGCTTCACGGGGTATCGCTATGGCTACACCTTC
TRBJ2-5 | 13 | TRBV28 | . | . | CASSKRLVVTQYF | TGTGCCAGCAGTAAGAGGCTAGTTGTAACCCAGTACTTC
TRBJ1-2 | 13 | TRBV27 | . | . | CASGGALPHGYTF | TGTGCCAGCGGGGGGGCCCTACCCCATGGCTACACCTTC
TRBJ2-7 | 13 | TRBV6-1 | . | once | CASTEDREGEQYF | TGTGCCAGCACCGAGGACAGGGAGGGCGAGCAGTACTTC
TRBJ1-2 | 14 | TRBV9 | . | . | CASSVGTENYGYTF | TGCGCCAGCAGCGTAGGTACGGAGAACTATGGCTACACCTTC
TRBJ2-1 | 17 | TRBV4-3 | TRBD1 | . | CASSQVGTGPRGYEQFF | TGCGCCAGCAGCCAAGTAGGTACAGGCCCCAGGGGGTATGAGCAGTTCTTC
TRBJ1-1 | 14 | TRBV19 | . | . | CASSSQGGCTEAFF | TGTGCCAGTAGTTCCCAGGGAGGATGTACTGAAGCTTTCTTT
TRBJ1-2 | 14 | TRBV27 | TRBD1 | . | CASSPDRGQGGYTF | TGTGCCAGCAGCCCGGACAGGGGACAGGGTGGCTACACCTTC
TRBJ1-2 | 15 | TRBV6-1 | TRBD1 | . | CASGPRTGGNYGYTF | TGTGCCAGCGGGCCGAGGACAGGCGGGAACTATGGCTACACCTTC
TRBJ2-1 | 16 | TRBV10-1 | . | . | CASSDRRQFRFNEQFF | TGCGCCAGCAGTGATCGGAGGCAGTTTAGATTCAATGAGCAGTTCTTC
TRBJ1-1 | 16 | TRBV6-6 | . | few | CASSYSDGGLGTEAFF | TGTGCCAGCAGTTACTCGGACGGGGGGCTCGGGACTGAAGCTTTCTTT
TRBJ2-7 | 15 | TRBV10-3 | TRBD1 | . | CAISRPGQLPYEQYF | TGTGCCATCAGCAGACCGGGACAGTTACCCTACGAGCAGTACTTC
TRBJ2-7 | 18 | TRBV28 | . | once | CASRLSDTRQEPSYEQYF | TGTGCCAGCAGATTATCGGACACGCGACAGGAACCATCCTACGAGCAGTACTTC
TRBJ2-1 | 14 | TRBV9 | . | . | CASSVAGTHNEQFF | TGTGCCAGCAGCGTAGCGGGGACACACAATGAGCAGTTCTTC
TRBJ1-6 | 19 | TRBV9 | TRBD1 | . | CASSVIRQGPFAYNSPLHF | TGTGCCAGCAGCGTAATTCGACAGGGCCCGTTCGCCTATAATTCACCCCTCCACTTT
TRBJ1-3 | 17 | TRBV12-5 | . | . | CASGLVPLTVSGNTIYF | TGTGCTAGTGGTTTGGTACCCCTGACAGTCTCTGGAAACACCATATATTTT